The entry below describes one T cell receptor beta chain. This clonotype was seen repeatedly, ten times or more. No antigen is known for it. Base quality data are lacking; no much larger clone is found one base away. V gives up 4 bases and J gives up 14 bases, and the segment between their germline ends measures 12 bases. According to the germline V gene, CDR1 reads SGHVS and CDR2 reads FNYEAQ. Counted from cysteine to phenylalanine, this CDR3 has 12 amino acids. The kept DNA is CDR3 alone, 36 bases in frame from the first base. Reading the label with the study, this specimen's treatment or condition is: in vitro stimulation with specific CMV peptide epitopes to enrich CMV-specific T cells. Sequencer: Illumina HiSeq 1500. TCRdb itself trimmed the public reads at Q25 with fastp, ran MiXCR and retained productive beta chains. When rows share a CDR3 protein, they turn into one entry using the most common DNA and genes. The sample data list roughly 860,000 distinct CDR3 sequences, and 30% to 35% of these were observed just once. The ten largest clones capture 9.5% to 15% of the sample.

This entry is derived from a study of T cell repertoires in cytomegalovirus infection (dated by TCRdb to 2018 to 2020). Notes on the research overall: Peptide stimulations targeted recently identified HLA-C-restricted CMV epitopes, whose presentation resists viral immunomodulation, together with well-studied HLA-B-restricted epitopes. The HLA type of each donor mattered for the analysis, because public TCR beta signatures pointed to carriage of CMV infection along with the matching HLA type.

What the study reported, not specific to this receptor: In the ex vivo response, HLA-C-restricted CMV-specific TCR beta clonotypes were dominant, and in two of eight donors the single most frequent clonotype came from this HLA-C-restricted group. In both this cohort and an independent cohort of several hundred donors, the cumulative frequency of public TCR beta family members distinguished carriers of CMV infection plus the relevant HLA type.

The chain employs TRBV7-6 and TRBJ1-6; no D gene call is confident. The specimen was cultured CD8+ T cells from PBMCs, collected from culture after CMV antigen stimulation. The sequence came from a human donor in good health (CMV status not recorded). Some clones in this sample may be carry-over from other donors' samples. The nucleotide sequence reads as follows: TGTGCCAGCAGCTCACCCCTGGGATCCCTCCACTTT. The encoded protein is CASSSPLGSLHF.